This paragraph covers one T cell receptor beta chain sequence. The data are from a study of blood T cell repertoires in COVID-19. Study overall: Spain, Italy and the United States supplied samples that represented acute and convalescent COVID-19.

Some clones are missing from TCRdb's copy, which holds only in-frame ones; the method was immunoSEQ multiplex PCR. This sample has a few hundred thousand clones; approximately 85% occur once, and the top ten carry approximately 7.5%. V gave up 0 bases and J gave up 7 bases, with 4 bases separating them. The CDR3 runs 11 residues. Sequencing was done on a sample of peripheral blood. The sequence was collected from a human donor in a cohort sampled during active COVID-19. The chain links TRBV12-3 or TRBV12-4 to TRBJ2-7; no clear D. In nucleotides, the CDR3 is TGTGCCAGCAGTTTAGCCGGGGAGCAGTACTTC. It encodes CASSLAGEQYF.